The 30 T cell receptor beta chains below come from one sample, sequenced in a study of shared clonotypes between healthy human individuals. TCRdb's copy holds only in-frame clones and misses some; the assay was immunoSEQ multiplex PCR. The sample includes about 680,000 clones, about 91% of them seen just once. Positive CCR7 selection of CD45RO-negative cells yielded the naive CD8 cells, and terminally differentiated effector memory CD45RA+ cells were excluded. Sequenced: naive CD8+ T cells sorted from blood. The receptors come from a man aged 25 to 40 in good health.

The rearrangement uses TRBV5-4 and TRBJ1-2, with 7 bases aligning to TRBD1. Trimming removed 4 bases from V and 7 bases from J; junction bases left unmatched: 10. Germline values: CDR1 SGHNT, CDR2 YYREEE (reference sequence). This CDR3 is built from 14 residues. CDR3 DNA: TGTGCCAGCAGCGAGGGACAGCCGAGACGTGGCTACACCTTC. This gives the protein CASSEGQPRRGYTF.

The CDR3 region has the DNA TGTGCCAGCAGCCAGTATGCCGGGACTACTAGCACAGATACGCAGTATTTT. Translated, it gives CASSQYAGTTSTDTQYF. The V gene is TRBV4-2, the J gene TRBJ2-3; 7 positions agree with TRBD2. Germline V gene sequence: CDR1 LGHNA, CDR2 YNFKEQ. V shed 3 bases and J 0 bases; nucleotides not matched to a gene: 9. This CDR3 is built from 17 residues.

J is TRBJ1-5 and V is TRBV2; a possible D gene is TRBD1 (5 bases). V was pared by 6 bases and J by 0 bases, with 15 bases between. CDR3 length: 16 residues. CDR1 SNHLY and CDR2 FYNNEI come from the germline V gene. The CDR3 DNA reads as TGTGCCAGCAGGGGAATTGACAGAGATAGCAATCAGCCCCAGCATTTT. Amino acid sequence: CASRGIDRDSNQPQHF.

The chain combines TRBV9 with TRBJ2-2; D unresolved. CDR3 length: 12 amino acids. The V end lost 0 bases, the J end lost 6 bases, and 3 bases lay between the germline ends. Looked up from germline, CDR1 is SGDLS and CDR2 is YYNGEE. CDR3: CASSVASGELFF. DNA of the CDR3: TGTGCCAGCAGCGTAGCTTCCGGGGAGCTGTTTTTT.

The CDR3 bases are TGTGCCAGCAGCTTAGACCCGCGGACAGGGTGGAGCACTGAAGCTTTCTTT. This translates into CASSLDPRTGWSTEAFF. This sequence joins TRBV7-8 and TRBJ1-1; 8 bases fit TRBD1. V lost 1 base, J lost 4 bases, and 11 bases stayed unmatched. This CDR3 is 17 amino acids long. CDR1 and CDR2 from the germline V gene are SGHVS and FQNEAQ.

This chain connects TRBV4-1 to TRBJ1-2, with no clear D. Germline CDR1 is MGHRA and CDR2 is YSYEKL. CDR3 length: 16 residues. The germline V and J ends were trimmed by 0 bases and 3 bases, with 14 bases remaining between them. CDR3 amino acids: CASSQDFTITDYGYTF. In DNA form, the CDR3 reads TGCGCCAGCAGCCAAGATTTCACCATTACGGACTATGGCTACACCTTC.

The rearrangement joins TRBV9 to TRBJ2-2, with no clear D. The germline V gene encodes CDR1 SGDLS and CDR2 YYNGEE. V lost 0 bases, J lost 6 bases, and 6 bases lay in between. The CDR3 totals 13 residues. CDR3 amino acids: CASSVANSGELFF. The CDR3 bases are TGTGCCAGCAGCGTAGCCAACTCCGGGGAGCTGTTTTTT.

CDR3 protein: CASSLLDEETQYF. DNA of the CDR3: TGTGCCAGCAGCTTATTGGATGAAGAGACCCAGTACTTC. The gene calls are TRBV7-9 and TRBJ2-5; D is unresolved. The CDR3 is made up of 13 amino acids. Germline V lookup: CDR1 SEHNR, CDR2 FQNEAQ (reference sequence). V was pared by 2 bases and J by 3 bases, with 7 bases between.

This clone was seen only once. The chain is built from TRBV2 and TRBJ1-5; D is ambiguous. There are 17 residues in the CDR3. CDR1 and CDR2 (germline): SNHLY, FYNNEI. The V end was cut by 2 bases, the J end by 5 bases, with 19 bases between. This chain's CDR3 is CASSEYRVLLTDQPQHF. The CDR3 nucleotides are TGTGCCAGCAGTGAATATAGGGTTTTGCTCACTGATCAGCCCCAGCATTTT.

V usage is TRBV7-8 and J usage is TRBJ2-3, with a possible D match to TRBD2 (6 bases). CDR3 length: 14 amino acids. Germline V gene data show CDR1 as SGHVS and CDR2 as FQNEAQ. V was clipped by 10 bases and J by 4 bases, with 18 bases between them. The CDR3 coding sequence is TGTGCCACCATTGGAGGGAACCCCCCAGATACGCAGTATTTT. It specifies CATIGGNPPDTQYF.

The chain uses TRBV10-1 and TRBJ2-5; TRBD1 aligns across 8 bases. Trimming took 2 bases from V and 5 from J; bases not matched to a gene: 13. The CDR3 extends over 17 amino acids. Germline values: CDR1 WNHNN, CDR2 SYGVQD (reference sequence). The CDR3 loop reads CASSEGQGVSTSETQYF. The CDR3 nucleotides read TGCGCCAGCAGTGAGGGACAGGGTGTTTCGACGTCGGAGACCCAGTACTTC.

The chain links TRBV7-7 to TRBJ2-1, with TRBD2 identical over 10 bases. The CDR3 totals 15 residues. After removal of 8 bases from V and 8 bases from J, the junction contained 12 bases not matched to a gene. Looked up from germline, CDR1 is SSHAT and CDR2 is FNYEAQ (reference sequence). The CDR3 reads CASSDSASGSDEQFF. For the CDR3, the DNA is TGTGCCAGCTCCGATAGCGCTAGCGGGAGCGATGAGCAGTTCTTC.

This chain links TRBV9 with TRBJ1-3; D remains unclear. The CDR3 runs to 12 residues. Germline V gene lookup returns CDR1 SGDLS and CDR2 YYNGEE. The germline V and J ends were trimmed by 0 bases and 9 bases, with 7 bases remaining between them. The CDR3: CASSVDGVTIYF. CDR3 DNA sequence: TGTGCCAGCAGCGTAGACGGCGTCACCATATATTTT. Looking up the rest from reference TRBV9 and TRBJ1-3 gives the full variable domain: DSGVTQTPKHLITATGQRVTLRCSPRSGDLSVYWYQQSLDQGLQFLIQYYNGEERAKGNILERFSAQQFPDLHSELNLSSLELGDSALYFCASSVDGVTIYFGEGSWLTVV.

This sequence joins TRBV2 and TRBJ1-1, with no clear D. The CDR3 runs 17 residues. Trimming pared 8 bases from V and 0 bases from J, leaving 22 bases between. Germline V gene lookup returns CDR1 SNHLY and CDR2 FYNNEI. In DNA, the CDR3 is TGTGCCAGCCCCCCTGGCCCCAGAGATATAATGAACACTGAAGCTTTCTTT. Translated: CASPPGPRDIMNTEAFF.

The rearrangement joins TRBV29-1 to TRBJ2-6; no definite D call. Germline V CDR1 and CDR2: SQVTM, ANQGSEA. The length of the CDR3 is 17 residues. V lost 5 bases, J lost 0 bases, and 17 bases lay in between. The CDR3 here is CSVRAAAGFSGANVLTF. In DNA, the CDR3 is TGCAGCGTTCGGGCGGCAGCCGGATTCTCTGGGGCCAACGTCCTGACTTTC. Full variable domain (missing parts from reference TRBV29-1 and TRBJ2-6): SAVISQKPSRDICQRGTSLTIQCQVDSQVTMMFWYRQQPGQSLTLIATANQGSEATYESGFVIDKFPISRPNLTFSTLTVSNMSPEDSSIYLCSVRAAAGFSGANVLTFGAGSRLTVL.

The gene calls are TRBV19 and TRBJ2-3; D is perhaps TRBD1 (6 bases). V gave up 5 bases and J gave up 2 bases, with 20 bases separating them. Looked up from germline, CDR1 is LNHDA and CDR2 is SQIVND (reference sequence). The CDR3 runs to 17 residues. The CDR3 sequence: CASSPLGGGSSTDTQYF. CDR3 DNA: TGTGCCAGTAGTCCGCTTGGGGGCGGCTCTTCCACAGATACGCAGTATTTT.

V and J are TRBV5-8 and TRBJ1-1; 9 bases fit TRBD1. With 4 bases clipped from V and 4 bases from J, the junction kept 5 bases outside the gene matches. The CDR3 is 14 residues long. The germline gives CDR1 SGHTS, CDR2 YDEGEE. The CDR3 DNA is TGTGCCAGCAGCACCCGGGACAGGGCCACTGAAGCTTTCTTT. It encodes CASSTRDRATEAFF. Combining the CDR3 with reference TRBV5-8 and TRBJ1-1 gives the whole variable domain EAGVTQSPTHLIKTRGQQATLRCSPISGHTSVYWYQQALGLGLQFLLWYDEGEERNRGNFPPRFSGRQFPNYSSELNVNALELEDSALYLCASSTRDRATEAFFGQGTRLTVV.

The chain combines TRBV29-1 with TRBJ2-5, with TRBD2 matching over 8 bases. The CDR3 runs to 16 residues. Germline V CDR1 and CDR2: SQVTM, ANQGSEA. Losses at the gene ends were 8 bases for V and 1 base for J; bases not matched to a gene: 15. CDR3 amino acids: CSLTGAGDGLQETQYF. CDR3 DNA sequence: TGCAGCTTAACGGGAGCGGGAGACGGGCTCCAAGAGACCCAGTACTTC.

The rearrangement joins TRBV28 to TRBJ2-2; D uncertain. Trimming removed 3 bases at V and 4 bases at J, with 9 bases between. The CDR3 has 14 residues. Germline CDR1 and CDR2: MDHEN and SYDVKM. This chain's CDR3 is CASSFDGATGELFF. The CDR3 coding sequence is TGTGCCAGCAGTTTTGACGGAGCCACCGGGGAGCTGTTTTTT. The full variable domain, rest sourced from reference TRBV28 and TRBJ2-2, is DVKVTQSSRYLVKRTGEKVFLECVQDMDHENMFWYRQDPGLGLRLIYFSYDVKMKEKGDIPEGYSVSREKKERFSLILESASTNQTSMYLCASSFDGATGELFFGEGSRLTVL.

The chain recombines TRBV2 with TRBJ2-1, with 9 bases that match TRBD2. With V trimmed by 2 bases and J by 8 bases, 4 bases remained unmatched. CDR3 length: 14 residues. Germline V gives CDR1 SNHLY, CDR2 FYNNEI. The DNA for the CDR3 is TGTGCCAGCAGTGAAATAGCGGGAGAGGATGAGCAGTTCTTC. Amino acids: CASSEIAGEDEQFF.

J is TRBJ2-2 and V is TRBV5-1; D uncertain. Trimming shortened V by 3 bases and J by 4 bases, and 16 bases separated the two germline ends. The germline V gene has CDR1 SGHRS and CDR2 YFSETQ. The CDR3 has 16 amino acids. The CDR3: CASSSELGVLTGELFF. The CDR3 DNA reads as TGCGCCAGCAGCTCCGAGCTAGGTGTCCTCACCGGGGAGCTGTTTTTT.

Here the CDR3 reads CSSTGQGDEQFF. Here the CDR3 DNA reads TGCAGCTCGACGGGACAGGGCGATGAGCAGTTCTTC. J is TRBJ2-1 and V is TRBV29-1, with 9 bases identical to TRBD1. The length of the CDR3 is 12 residues. With V trimmed by 8 bases and J by 8 bases, 7 bases remained unmatched. CDR1 SQVTM and CDR2 ANQGSEA come from the germline V gene.

The chain carries TRBV6-5 and TRBJ2-7; D might be TRBD2 (6 bases). V was cut by 0 bases and J by 6 bases, with 12 bases left in between. The CDR3 length is 14 residues. Per the germline V gene, CDR1 is MNHEY and CDR2 is SVGAGI. In nucleotides, the CDR3 is TGTGCCAGCAGTTACTCTGAAGGACTACCCGAGCAGTACTTC. Its translation is CASSYSEGLPEQYF.

The CDR3 bases are TGTGCCAGCAGCTCCGTCCGCCAAGAGACCCAGTACTTC. It yields the protein CASSSVRQETQYF. This chain links TRBV7-9 with TRBJ2-5; D remains ambiguous. This CDR3 is built from 13 residues. Germline lookup yields CDR1 SEHNR and CDR2 FQNEAQ (reference sequence). The V end was cut by 4 bases, the J end by 1 base, with 7 bases between.

The rearrangement links TRBV27 to TRBJ2-7; no clear D. The CDR3 runs to 17 residues. In germline, CDR1 is MNHEY, CDR2 SMNVEV (reference sequence). V lost 5 bases to trimming and J lost 0 bases, with 20 bases between them. The CDR3 region is CASSAGDPRSRSYEQYF. For the CDR3, the DNA is TGTGCCAGCAGTGCCGGAGACCCTCGAAGCCGCTCCTACGAGCAGTACTTC.

The chain has TRBV19 and TRBJ2-5; 15 bases are a match to TRBD2. Germline V gene lookup returns CDR1 LNHDA and CDR2 SQIVND (reference sequence). The CDR3 covers 18 residues. V shed 6 bases and J 4 bases; nucleotides not matched to a gene: 12. The CDR3: CASSPGLAGGPALETQYF. CDR3 nucleotides: TGTGCCAGTAGCCCGGGACTAGCGGGAGGTCCCGCATTAGAGACCCAGTACTTC.

The CDR3 loop is CASSIPGMNTEAFF. For the CDR3, the DNA is TGTGCCAGTAGTATTCCGGGGATGAACACTGAAGCTTTCTTT. The rearrangement joins TRBV19 to TRBJ1-1, with no clear D. The germline V gene has CDR1 LNHDA and CDR2 SQIVND (reference sequence). There are 14 residues in the CDR3. With 3 bases removed from V and 0 bases from J, the gap between germline ends came to 8 bases.

This clone was seen more than once but under ten times. The J gene is TRBJ2-1, the V gene TRBV27, with TRBD2 matching 7 bases. This CDR3 is 14 amino acids long. J lost 6 bases, V lost 6 bases, and 8 bases had no gene match. Germline V gene lookup returns CDR1 MNHEY and CDR2 SMNVEV (reference sequence). The DNA of the CDR3 is TGTGCCAGCAGACACGCAGGGAGGGTCAATGAGCAGTTCTTC. It encodes CASRHAGRVNEQFF.

V is TRBV28 and J is TRBJ1-5; the D is unclear. The CDR3 is made up of 14 amino acids. Germline-derived CDR1 and CDR2 are MDHEN and SYDVKM. V lost 9 bases and J 1 base, leaving 13 bases between the germline ends. The CDR3 reads CASSPVGSNQPQHF. Written as DNA, the CDR3 is TGTGCCAGTTCTCCCGTGGGGAGCAATCAGCCCCAGCATTTT.

The V gene is TRBV5-4, the J gene TRBJ2-7; D might be TRBD1 (6 bases). V was trimmed by 4 bases and J by 7 bases, leaving 12 bases between them. The CDR3 is made up of 12 amino acids. The germline V gene encodes CDR1 SGHNT and CDR2 YYREEE (reference sequence). In DNA form, the CDR3 reads TGTGCCAGCAGCCTCGACAGGTTAGAGCAGTACTTC. This sequence encodes CASSLDRLEQYF.